These T cell receptor beta chains were read from a single sample in a study of blood T cell repertoires in COVID-19. Here immunoSEQ multiplex PCR was the method, and the copy in TCRdb shows in-frame clones only, minus some. The sample lists 300,000 to 350,000 clones; approximately 87% were seen once. Sequences were obtained from peripheral blood. These receptors all come from a woman in her twenties or thirties with COVID-19, enrolled during active disease. The CDR3 runs from the conserved cysteine through the conserved F or W. The order of the fields is clone size, V gene, J gene, D gene, CDR3 protein, CDR3 DNA. The D gene is left open where the match is weak. A row's size may be missing; if present it is once, few, many or a size class.

-	TRBV12-3/TRBV12-4	TRBJ1-4	-	CASSRLGEKLFF	TGTGCCAGCAGTCGACTAGGGGAAAAACTGTTTTTT
once	TRBV18	TRBJ1-1	TRBD1	CASSPLLTGGKRSEAFF	TGTGCCAGCTCACCACTTCTGACAGGGGGGAAAAGAAGTGAAGCTTTCTTT
-	TRBV10-1	TRBJ2-3	TRBD2	CASGASGTDTQYF	TGCGCCAGCGGGGCTAGCGGGACAGATACGCAGTATTTT
-	TRBV27	TRBJ1-5	-	CASSSEGSNQPQHF	TGTGCCAGCAGTTCGGAGGGATCCAATCAGCCCCAGCATTTT
once	TRBV7-2	TRBJ2-1	TRBD2	CASSSLGTNNEQFF	TGTGCCAGCAGCTCCTTAGGGACTAACAATGAGCAGTTCTTC
-	TRBV7-2	TRBJ1-5	-	CASSFGEGQPQHF	TGTGCCAGCAGCTTCGGGGAGGGGCAGCCCCAGCATTTT
once	TRBV2	TRBJ2-1	TRBD2	CASSAGGGYNEQFF	TGTGCCAGCAGTGCGGGAGGAGGGTACAATGAGCAGTTCTTC
once	TRBV6-5	TRBJ2-7	TRBD2	CASSWGGLAAYEQYF	TGTGCCAGCAGCTGGGGGGGACTAGCGGCCTACGAGCAGTACTTC
-	TRBV6-1	TRBJ1-4	-	CASSGDGGTGNEKLFF	TGTGCCAGCAGTGGGGACGGAGGGACGGGAAATGAAAAACTGTTTTTT
-	TRBV30	TRBJ2-1	-	CAWSKGDSYNEQFF	TGTGCCTGGAGTAAAGGGGACTCTTACAATGAGCAGTTCTTC
-	TRBV5-5	TRBJ1-2	-	CASSLDRINYGYTF	TGTGCCAGCAGCTTGGACAGGATTAACTATGGCTACACCTTC
-	TRBV6-6	TRBJ2-5	TRBD2	CASSPRTSGKKEGETQYF	TGTGCCAGCAGTCCCCGGACTAGCGGGAAAAAAGAAGGTGAGACCCAGTACTTC
-	TRBV28	TRBJ1-2	TRBD1	CASSHRGGYTF	TGTGCCAGCAGTCACAGGGGAGGCTACACCTTC
-	TRBV5-6	TRBJ1-3	-	CASSYRPSSGNTIYF	TGTGCCAGCAGCTACAGGCCATCCTCTGGAAACACCATATATTTT
-	TRBV11-2	TRBJ2-2	TRBD1	CASSLDTGGLTGELFF	TGTGCCAGCAGCTTAGATACAGGGGGCTTAACCGGGGAGCTGTTTTTT
once	TRBV28	TRBJ1-1	-	CASRGLLNTEAFF	TGTGCCAGCAGGGGACTCCTGAACACTGAAGCTTTCTTT
-	TRBV12-3/TRBV12-4	TRBJ2-1	-	CASSLVRGNEQFF	TGTGCCAGCAGTTTAGTTAGGGGCAATGAGCAGTTCTTC
-	TRBV19	TRBJ2-1	-	CASSSVQGVRPEQFF	TGTGCCAGTAGCTCAGTACAGGGAGTCCGGCCTGAGCAGTTCTTC
-	TRBV2	TRBJ2-3	TRBD2	CASNGGGGTDTQYF	TGTGCCAGCAATGGCGGGGGGGGGACAGATACGCAGTATTTT
-	TRBV5-5	TRBJ1-5	-	CASSASGQPQHF	TGTGCCAGCAGCGCTTCGGGGCAGCCCCAGCATTTT
-	TRBV6-4	TRBJ2-1	TRBD2	CASSLSGGADNEQFF	TGTGCCAGCAGCCTTAGCGGGGGAGCGGACAATGAGCAGTTCTTC
-	TRBV10-3	TRBJ2-3	TRBD2	CAISESVGSGNTQYF	TGTGCCATCAGTGAGTCGGTCGGGAGCGGGAATACGCAGTATTTT
-	TRBV24-1	TRBJ2-5	-	CATILPGLHWKQETQYF	TGTGCCACCATCCTCCCGGGACTCCATTGGAAGCAAGAGACCCAGTACTTC
few	TRBV5-4	TRBJ2-7	TRBD1	CASSLDGTGIYEQYF	TGTGCCAGCAGCTTGGATGGGACAGGGATTTACGAGCAGTACTTC
few	TRBV19	TRBJ2-5	TRBD2	CASSLRTSGRTQETQYF	TGTGCCAGTAGTCTACGGACTAGCGGGAGGACTCAAGAGACCCAGTACTTC
-	TRBV15	TRBJ2-1	-	CATSRRQVGYNEQFF	TGTGCCACCAGCAGGAGACAAGTAGGATACAATGAGCAGTTCTTC
-	TRBV28	TRBJ2-7	TRBD1	CATSGTGGSYEQYF	TGTGCCACCTCCGGGACAGGGGGTTCCTACGAGCAGTACTTC
-	TRBV18	TRBJ1-4	TRBD1	CASPQPGQGTFDEKLFF	TGTGCCAGCCCCCAACCGGGACAGGGAACTTTCGATGAAAAACTGTTTTTT
-	TRBV24-1	TRBJ2-5	TRBD1	CATGTRTGEQETQYF	TGTGCCACCGGGACGAGGACAGGGGAGCAAGAGACCCAGTACTTC
-	TRBV7-9	TRBJ2-1	TRBD1	CASSFDPDRGTYNEQFF	TGTGCCAGCAGCTTCGACCCGGACAGGGGAACCTACAATGAGCAGTTCTTC
-	TRBV20-1	TRBJ1-5	-	CSASPPGFNNQPQHF	TGCAGTGCTAGTCCCCCCGGGTTTAACAATCAGCCCCAGCATTTT